This TCR beta chain was sequenced in a study of T cell repertoires in aging, cancer and after chemotherapy. Unmatched junction bases numbered 6, after V lost 4 bases and J lost 6 bases. CDR3 size: 14 residues. Per the germline V gene, CDR1 is MRHNA and CDR2 is SNTAGT. Only a few counts were recorded for this clonotype. Rearranged V-D-J TRB sequences were amplified with a mixed TRB-A/B primer pool. TCRdb re-analysed the multiplex PCR reads in MiXCR, keeping a single row per CDR3 protein. The sample lists about 10,000 distinct CDR3 sequences, 20% to 30% occurring once. Peripheral blood genomic DNA, not sorted cells or RNA, was the template.

Sequencing was performed on blood. The chain carries TRBV6-4 and TRBJ2-3, with TRBD2 matching 8 bases. This clonotype was obtained from a human donor in good health. This CDR3 reads CASSAAGEYDTQYF. The CDR3 region has the DNA TGTGCCAGCAGTGCAGCGGGAGAGTATGATACGCAGTATTTT.